A selection of T cell receptor beta chains follows, all from one sample in a study of OX40 agonist ivuxolimab in advanced cancers. The table came from immunoSEQ multiplex PCR; TCRdb's copy has only in-frame clones and leaves some out. The table includes approximately 47,000 clones, about 88% detected once. The starting material was CD4+ or CD8+ T cells sorted from blood, obtained in a trial of the OX40 agonist ivuxolimab. The receptors stem from an adult with an advanced solid tumor such as melanoma, head and neck, liver or kidney cancer. Both conserved end residues are part of each CDR3. The D gene is left open where the match is weak. For some rows the clone size is stated as once, few or many, or as a class when expanded; others skip it.

V	D	size	J	DNA	CDR3
TRBV2	-	-	TRBJ1-4	TGTGCCAGCAGTGAACTGCTCGGAGGGGAAAAACTGTTTTTT	CASSELLGGEKLFF
TRBV11-2	TRBD1	-	TRBJ1-2	TGTGCCAGCAGCTTAGTTCTGAGTACAGGGGGCGCTTCCTATGGCTACACCTTC	CASSLVLSTGGASYGYTF
TRBV5-1	-	-	TRBJ2-3	TGCGCCAGCAGCTTGGGGCCGGGCACAGATACGCAGTATTTT	CASSLGPGTDTQYF
TRBV11-1	-	-	TRBJ2-7	TGTGCCAGCAGCTTCTCCGGGACGGCTAGCTCCTACGAGCAGTACTTC	CASSFSGTASSYEQYF
TRBV2	-	-	TRBJ1-3	TGTGCCAGCACTGGAATGAGCTCTGGAAACACCATATATTTT	CASTGMSSGNTIYF
TRBV13	-	-	TRBJ2-7	TGTGCCAGCAGCTACTGGGGCGGGGCCTCCTACGAGCAGTACTTC	CASSYWGGASYEQYF
TRBV27	TRBD1	-	TRBJ1-1	TGTGCCAGCAGTTTACGGCCAGGGGGGACTGAAGCTTTCTTT	CASSLRPGGTEAFF
TRBV4-3	-	-	TRBJ2-7	TGCGCCAGCAGCCAAGATGCCCGGCAGGGTTCGAGCGAGCAGTACTTC	CASSQDARQGSSEQYF
TRBV5-1	TRBD2	-	TRBJ2-1	TGCGCCAGCAGCTTGGGATCCGGGACTAGCACGCCTTATGAGCAGTTCTTC	CASSLGSGTSTPYEQFF
TRBV30	-	-	TRBJ2-7	TGTGCCTGGAGCCCCCAAAGGTACGAGCAGTACTTC	CAWSPQRYEQYF
TRBV7-8	TRBD2	once	TRBJ2-1	TGTGCCAGCAGCTTAGTGTTTATAGCGGGAGTCAGGGCCGGTGAGCAGTTCTTC	CASSLVFIAGVRAGEQFF
TRBV7-9	TRBD1	-	TRBJ2-5	TGTGCCAGCAGCTTAGCGCACAGGGGCCAGACCCAGTACTTC	CASSLAHRGQTQYF
TRBV5-6	-	-	TRBJ2-3	TGTGCCAGCAGCTTGGAACAGTATAGCACAGATACGCAGTATTTT	CASSLEQYSTDTQYF
TRBV5-1	TRBD1	-	TRBJ1-1	TGCGCCAGCAGCGGCCGGGACAGGGAGAACACTGAAGCTTTCTTT	CASSGRDRENTEAFF
TRBV30	-	-	TRBJ2-7	TGTGCCTGGAGTCCTATTAACCACGAGCAGTACTTC	CAWSPINHEQYF
TRBV7-6	TRBD2	-	TRBJ2-7	TGTGCCAGCAGCTCGCCCGGTAGACTAGCGGGGGCCTACGAGCAGTACTTC	CASSSPGRLAGAYEQYF
TRBV2	TRBD2	-	TRBJ2-5	TGTGCCAGCAGCGGGACTAGCGGGAGCCAAGAGACCCAGTACTTC	CASSGTSGSQETQYF
TRBV5-4	TRBD2	-	TRBJ2-1	TGTGCCAGCAGCTTGGAGGTGTCTAGCGGGAGATGGGATGAGCAGTTCTTC	CASSLEVSSGRWDEQFF
TRBV4-2	-	-	TRBJ2-1	TGTGCCAGCAGCCCCCTCGTTCCCAGCTCCTACAATGAGCAGTTCTTC	CASSPLVPSSYNEQFF
TRBV5-1	-	-	TRBJ1-3	TGCGCCAGCAGCTTGGATTCTACAGCCCTCGAAGGAAACACCATATATTTT	CASSLDSTALEGNTIYF
TRBV7-2	-	-	TRBJ1-5	TGTGCCAGCAGCTTACAGACAGGAGGAAATCAGCCCCAGCATTTT	CASSLQTGGNQPQHF
TRBV5-1	-	-	TRBJ2-5	TGCGCCAGCAGCTTGGCGGGCGATGGAGAGACCCAGTACTTC	CASSLAGDGETQYF
TRBV27	-	-	TRBJ2-7	TGTGCCAGCCGATCTACTAGCCGGGGTTATCCCTACGAGCAGTACTTC	CASRSTSRGYPYEQYF
TRBV18	TRBD1	few	TRBJ2-2	TGTGCCAGCTCCAGGGGACAGGGGGACACCGGGGAGCTGTTTTTT	CASSRGQGDTGELFF
TRBV5-1	TRBD1	-	TRBJ2-5	TGCGCCAGCAGCCCAGGGACAGGGGGTCCCTTGGAGGAGACCCAGTACTTC	CASSPGTGGPLEETQYF
TRBV13	-	once	TRBJ1-5	TGTGCCAGCAGCTTAGGGGAGGAGACGTCTCAGCATTTT	CASSLGEETSQHF
TRBV9	TRBD2	-	TRBJ2-1	TGTGCCAGCAGCGTAGCTGCGGGAGGCTCCTACAATGAGCAGTTCTTC	CASSVAAGGSYNEQFF
TRBV29-1	TRBD1	-	TRBJ1-3	TGCAGCGTGGCCGGGACAGCAGCTGGAAACACCATATATTTT	CSVAGTAAGNTIYF
TRBV19	TRBD1	-	TRBJ2-3	TGTGCCAGTAGTAAGGGACAGGGGGTCACAGATACGCAGTATTTT	CASSKGQGVTDTQYF